Below, 28 T cell receptor beta chains from the same sample are listed, as sequenced in a study of OX40 agonist ivuxolimab in advanced cancers. Library prep was done by the immunoSEQ multiplex PCR assay. TCRdb carries this immuneACCESS record with in-frame sequences only. Its versions omit some clonotypes, under half of them owing to an unresolved V gene in the studies checked, with the rest unexplained. The sample table holds around 88,000 clones, of which about 92% were seen once. The ten most abundant clones make up more than 0.5% of the sample. Sample: CD4+ or CD8+ T cells sorted from blood, taken in a trial of the OX40 agonist ivuxolimab. These receptors came from an adult with an advanced solid tumor such as melanoma, head and neck, liver or kidney cancer.

CDR3 loop: CASSLVSGDSGNTIYF. CDR3 coding DNA: TGTGCCAGCAGCTTAGTCTCAGGAGACTCTGGAAACACCATATATTTT. The V call is TRBV7-2, the J call TRBJ1-3; no clear D gene. Germline V lookup: CDR1 SGHTA, CDR2 FQGNSA. This CDR3 region has 16 residues. V was clipped by 1 base and J by 0 bases, with 10 bases between them.

The V gene is TRBV5-4, the J gene TRBJ1-2; the D gene is possibly TRBD1 (5 bases). This CDR3 spans 12 amino acids. CDR1 is SGHNT and CDR2 is YYREEE in the germline V gene (reference sequence). V dropped 6 bases and J dropped 5 bases, with 11 bases sitting between them. CDR3 bases: TGTGCCAGCATCGATCGGGGGTATGGCTACACCTTC. It translates to CASIDRGYGYTF.

The rearrangement uses TRBV6-1 and TRBJ2-3; no definite D call. This CDR3 has 13 residues. V lost 8 bases and J lost 0, with 9 bases in between. CDR1 and CDR2 (germline): MNHNS, SASEGT. The CDR3 loop is CASLPFSTDTQYF. The CDR3 DNA reads TGTGCCAGCTTACCTTTTAGCACAGATACGCAGTATTTT.

The chain is built from TRBV29-1 and TRBJ2-2, with D possibly called TRBD1 or TRBD2 (5 bases each). This CDR3 contains 13 residues. The ends were cut back, 5 bases at V and 6 bases at J, with 13 bases in the middle. Germline assignment: CDR1 SQVTM and CDR2 ANQGSEA. This CDR3 is CSVPREGAGELFF. CDR3 sequence (DNA): TGCAGCGTTCCTCGGGAAGGGGCCGGGGAGCTGTTTTTT.

The chain couples TRBV27 to TRBJ2-3, with 7 nucleotides matching TRBD1. Per the germline V gene, CDR1 is MNHEY and CDR2 is SMNVEV (reference sequence). CDR3 size: 13 residues. The junction had 4 bases not matched to a gene; V was cut back by 8 bases and J by 2 bases. The CDR3 region is CASGDRVTDTQYF. The CDR3 nucleotides are TGTGCCAGCGGGGACAGAGTCACAGATACGCAGTATTTT.

The chain recombines TRBV19 with TRBJ2-1; TRBD2 agrees at 12 bases. The CDR3 totals 16 residues. With V trimmed by 5 bases and J by 2 bases, 4 bases remained unmatched. Germline loops: CDR1 LNHDA, CDR2 SQIVND (reference sequence). CDR3 DNA: TGTGCCAGTAGTTCGCGGACTAGCGGGACCTACAATGAGCAGTTCTTC. Translated: CASSSRTSGTYNEQFF.

This sequence joins TRBV6-1 and TRBJ1-2; no clear D gene. Trimming took off 3 bases at V and 8 bases at J, with 4 bases between the two ends. The CDR3 sequence is 10 residues long. Germline V CDR1 and CDR2: MNHNS, SASEGT. The CDR3 DNA reads TGTGCCAGCAGTGACTGGGGCTACACCTTC. Translated, it gives CASSDWGYTF.

The chain employs TRBV2 and TRBJ2-2, with 9 positions matching TRBD1. The J segment lost 3 bases and the V segment lost 8 bases, leaving 13 bases of the junction unmatched. The CDR3 extends over 17 amino acids. CDR1 is SNHLY and CDR2 is FYNNEI in the germline V gene. CDR3 coding DNA: TGTGCCAGCCATAGGTCGAGGACAGGGGAGGACACCGGGGAGCTGTTTTTT. This encodes CASHRSRTGEDTGELFF.

The chain joins TRBV6-4 to TRBJ2-7; tentative D call: TRBD2 (6 bases). Trimming stripped 4 bases from V and 2 bases from J, with 12 bases between. There are 14 residues in the CDR3. Germline CDR1 MRHNA, CDR2 SNTAGT. CDR3 DNA sequence: TGTGCCAGCAGTGTGGGACTTCGTACCTACGAGCAGTACTTC. The encoded protein is CASSVGLRTYEQYF.

V usage is TRBV30 and J usage is TRBJ1-2; 10 bases fit TRBD1. V shed 2 bases and J 2 bases; nucleotides not matched to a gene: 2. Germline V CDR1 and CDR2: GTSNPN, SVGIG (reference sequence). The CDR3 has 14 amino acids. The CDR3 sequence: CAWSLGQGNYGYTF. The CDR3 bases are TGTGCCTGGAGTCTGGGACAGGGGAACTATGGCTACACCTTC.

The V gene is TRBV5-1, the J gene TRBJ2-5; 14 bases line up with TRBD2. V was clipped by 4 bases and J by 3 bases; unmatched bases: 5. Germline V CDR1 and CDR2: SGHRS, YFSETQ. This CDR3 contains 16 residues. CDR3 protein: CASSGGTSGSKETQYF. Written as DNA, the CDR3 is TGCGCCAGCAGCGGGGGGACTAGCGGGAGTAAAGAGACCCAGTACTTC.

This chain connects TRBV6-5 to TRBJ1-2; D remains ambiguous. The ends were cut back, 7 bases at V and 8 bases at J, with 17 bases in the middle. CDR1 MNHEY and CDR2 SVGAGI come from the germline V gene. The CDR3 is made up of 13 amino acids. This CDR3 is CASKWERSGGYTF. The CDR3 DNA is TGTGCCAGCAAATGGGAGAGATCGGGGGGCTACACCTTC.

The chain links TRBV7-3 to TRBJ2-1; perhaps TRBD1 as D (6 bases). The CDR3 consists of 16 residues. Germline V gene data show CDR1 as SGHTA and CDR2 as FQGTGA. Trimming pared 6 bases from V and 0 bases from J, leaving 15 bases between. The CDR3 loop is CASSGGPGSSYNEQFF. CDR3 DNA: TGTGCCAGCAGTGGGGGCCCGGGAAGCTCCTACAATGAGCAGTTCTTC.

The rearrangement uses TRBV7-2 and TRBJ2-1; a weak D match, TRBD1 (6 bases). V was shortened by 5 bases and J by 2 bases, with 13 bases between the two germline ends. This CDR3 region has 15 residues. CDR1 is SGHTA and CDR2 is FQGNSA in the germline V gene. The chain's CDR3 is CASSQTGMTYNEQFF. CDR3 DNA sequence: TGTGCCAGCAGCCAAACAGGGATGACCTACAATGAGCAGTTCTTC.

Here the CDR3 reads CASSSLGTGTYEQYF. CDR3 DNA: TGTGCCAGCAGCTCTCTTGGGACAGGCACCTACGAGCAGTACTTC. The chain recombines TRBV5-5 with TRBJ2-7; 8 bases align to TRBD1. Germline CDR1 SGHKS, CDR2 YYEKEE (reference sequence). V was pared by 3 bases and J by 2 bases, with 7 bases of the junction left unmatched. The CDR3 runs to 15 residues.

The chain recombines TRBV6-5 with TRBJ2-2; D gene unclear. The ends were cut back, 1 base at V and 4 bases at J, with 4 bases in the middle. Germline loops: CDR1 MNHEY, CDR2 SVGAGI. The CDR3 extends over 13 amino acids. CDR3 loop: CASSYFSTGELFF. The CDR3 DNA is TGTGCCAGCAGTTACTTCAGCACCGGGGAGCTGTTTTTT.

The chain employs TRBV4-1 and TRBJ1-1; TRBD1 is a possible D gene (5 bases). V lost 0 bases to trimming and J lost 0 bases, with 11 bases between them. The CDR3 sequence is 16 residues long. Germline CDR1 is MGHRA and CDR2 is YSYEKL. Here the CDR3 DNA reads TGCGCCAGCAGCCAAGAGAGGGGACTGATGAACACTGAAGCTTTCTTT. It codes for CASSQERGLMNTEAFF.

The chain joins TRBV6-5 to TRBJ2-7; D is uncertain. The germline CDR1 and CDR2 sequences are MNHEY and SVGAGI. V was clipped by 4 bases and J by 6 bases, with 7 bases between them. The CDR3 length is 11 residues. The CDR3 spells CASSSQGEQYF. The CDR3 DNA reads as TGTGCCAGCAGTTCCCAAGGCGAGCAGTACTTC.

The CDR3 region is CASSFTTGLPGNTIYF. For the CDR3, the DNA is TGTGCCAGCAGTTTTACGACAGGGCTCCCTGGAAACACCATATATTTT. V gene TRBV6-5 combines with J gene TRBJ1-3; 7 nucleotides align to TRBD1. V dropped 4 bases and J dropped 2; count of bases not matched to a gene: 8. The CDR3 spans 16 residues. Germline V gene data show CDR1 as MNHEY and CDR2 as SVGAGI.

This clone was counted once. V is TRBV18 and J is TRBJ2-7, with 10 bases fitting TRBD2. Unmatched junction bases numbered 4, after V lost 5 bases and J lost 0 bases. The CDR3 runs to 15 residues. Per the germline V gene, CDR1 is KGHSH and CDR2 is LQKENI. CDR3 in DNA: TGTGCCAGCTCATCGACTAGCGGGCGCTCCTACGAGCAGTACTTC. Its protein product is CASSSTSGRSYEQYF.

The chain combines TRBV18 with TRBJ1-1, with no clear D. Deletions cut 1 base from V and 2 bases from J, with 8 bases between. The CDR3 totals 14 residues. Germline V gene lookup returns CDR1 KGHSH and CDR2 LQKENI. The DNA for the CDR3 is TGTGCCAGCTCACCACAACGGGGAAACACTGAAGCTTTCTTT. Translated: CASSPQRGNTEAFF.

The CDR3 DNA follows: TGTGCCAGCTCACCAAGGGGACAGGTCACTGAAGCTTTCTTT. Its protein is CASSPRGQVTEAFF. V gene TRBV18 combines with J gene TRBJ1-1, with 8 bases identical to TRBD1. V lost 2 bases, J lost 4 bases, and 3 bases stayed unmatched. There are 14 residues in the CDR3. The germline V gene encodes CDR1 KGHSH and CDR2 LQKENI. The whole variable domain, remainder taken from reference TRBV18 and TRBJ1-1, is NAGVMQNPRHLVRRRGQEARLRCSPMKGHSHVYWYRQLPEEGLKFMVYLQKENIIDESGMPKERFSAEFPKEGPSILRIQQVVRGDSAAYFCASSPRGQVTEAFFGQGTRLTVV.

The genes are TRBV5-1 and TRBJ1-4; D is undetermined. The V end lost 4 bases, the J end lost 4 bases, and 14 bases lay between the germline ends. This CDR3 region has 15 residues. Germline V gene data show CDR1 as SGHRS and CDR2 as YFSETQ. The DNA for the CDR3 is TGCGCCAGCAGCATGACGGGGAGCTTTAATGAAAAACTGTTTTTT. As protein: CASSMTGSFNEKLFF. Full variable domain (remainder filled in from reference TRBV5-1 and TRBJ1-4): KAGVTQTPRYLIKTRGQQVTLSCSPISGHRSVSWYQQTPGQGLQFLFEYFSETQRNKGNFPGRFSGRQFSNSRSEMNVSTLELGDSALYLCASSMTGSFNEKLFFGSGTQLSVL.

The chain has TRBV30 and TRBJ1-2; TRBD1 matches 7 bases. In germline, CDR1 is GTSNPN, CDR2 SVGIG (reference sequence). Trimming at V came to 5 bases and at J to 4 bases, leaving 7 bases not matched to a gene. This CDR3 spans 13 amino acids. The CDR3 region has the DNA TGTGCCTGGCGAGGGGGCGCCGGCTATGGCTACACCTTC. Translation: CAWRGGAGYGYTF.

The chain carries TRBV30 and TRBJ1-6; 8 bases are shared with TRBD1. Germline CDR1 and CDR2: GTSNPN and SVGIG (reference sequence). The CDR3 extends over 14 amino acids. The ends lost 1 base at V and 7 bases at J; junction bases unmatched: 3. The CDR3 reads CAWSGQGANSPLHF. For the CDR3, the DNA is TGTGCCTGGAGTGGGCAGGGGGCAAATTCACCCCTCCACTTT.

J is TRBJ2-2 and V is TRBV5-1; 8 bases line up with TRBD2. V gave up 3 bases and J gave up 5 bases; unmatched junction bases: 3. The CDR3 is 14 amino acids. In germline, CDR1 is SGHRS, CDR2 YFSETQ. The CDR3 sequence: CASSSLAGTGELFF. The CDR3 DNA is TGCGCCAGCAGCTCCTTAGCGGGAACCGGGGAGCTGTTTTTT.

The rearrangement joins TRBV5-1 to TRBJ1-1; D gene uncertain. Germline lookup yields CDR1 SGHRS and CDR2 YFSETQ. The V gene lost 1 base and the J gene lost 6 bases, with 13 bases spanning the gap. The CDR3 length is 14 residues. This CDR3 reads CASSLLVQAAEAFF. The CDR3 region has the DNA TGCGCCAGCAGCTTGCTAGTTCAGGCCGCTGAAGCTTTCTTT.

J is TRBJ2-2 and V is TRBV6-1; possibly TRBD1 for D (6 bases). This CDR3 contains 15 residues. V lost 2 bases and J 4 bases, leaving 11 bases between the germline ends. Germline V CDR1 and CDR2: MNHNS, SASEGT. The CDR3 here is CASSETQGITGELFF. In DNA, the CDR3 is TGTGCCAGCAGTGAAACCCAGGGGATCACCGGGGAGCTGTTTTTT.